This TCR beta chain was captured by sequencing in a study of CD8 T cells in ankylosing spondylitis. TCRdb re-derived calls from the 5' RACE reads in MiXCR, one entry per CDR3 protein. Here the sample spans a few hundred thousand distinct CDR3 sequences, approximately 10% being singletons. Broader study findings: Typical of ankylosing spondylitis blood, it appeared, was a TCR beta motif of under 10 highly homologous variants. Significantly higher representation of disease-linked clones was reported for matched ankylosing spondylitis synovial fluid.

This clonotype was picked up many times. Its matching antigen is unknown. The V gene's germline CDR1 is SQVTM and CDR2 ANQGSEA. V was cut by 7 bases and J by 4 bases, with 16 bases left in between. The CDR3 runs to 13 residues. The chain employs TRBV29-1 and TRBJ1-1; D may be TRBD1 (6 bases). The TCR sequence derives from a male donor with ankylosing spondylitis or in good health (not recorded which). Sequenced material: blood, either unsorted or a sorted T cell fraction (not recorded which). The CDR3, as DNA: TGCAGCGCTGAGCAGGGGAAGGGCACTGAAGCTTTCTTT. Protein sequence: CSAEQGKGTEAFF.